Given below is one TCR beta chain in context. The data were obtained in a study of sequential checkpoint blockade in melanoma. Treatment defined: randomized to nivolumab then ipilimumab (arm A) or the reverse (arm B). Germline V lookup: CDR1 SGHVS, CDR2 FNYEAQ. The CDR3 sequence is 18 residues long. Deletions cut 3 bases from V and 0 bases from J, with 15 bases between. Libraries were prepared by immunoSEQ multiplex PCR; TCRdb keeps only in-frame clonotypes and omits some of them. This sample carries 15,000 to 20,000 clones, around 70% of them seen once, and the ten largest clones take around 5%. This chain links TRBV7-6 with TRBJ2-6; D is unresolved. The TCR sequence derives from a human donor with melanoma. This specimen was tumor tissue (inferred from file names), taken from a patient given nivolumab and ipilimumab in sequence. The CDR3 coding sequence is TGTGCCAGCAGCTTGGCCCTTAAGGGAACCTCTGGGGCCAACGTCCTGACTTTC. As protein: CASSLALKGTSGANVLTF.